This T cell receptor (beta chain) was profiled in a study of shared clonotypes between healthy human individuals. In the study's own analysis: Because ImmunoSEQ provided only junction sequences with no quality scores, the filtering differed. Only in-frame clones appear in the TCRdb table, and some are missing; sequencing was by immunoSEQ multiplex PCR. V and J calls and clone size follow that table, whereas D and trimming were derived from the DNA. This table has under 1,100,000 clones, about 70% appearing once. Germline V gene data show CDR1 as SGHRS and CDR2 as YFSETQ. V lost 4 bases to trimming and J lost 0 bases, with 3 bases between them. This CDR3 is built from 12 residues. Regarding this clone: Its specificity is unknown.

Study-wide results and limits: Among the subsets, naive ones generally showed larger estimated richness than memory ones. Sampling used blood alone; tissue repertoires probably differ. In a handful of donors, around 5% of naive CD4 clonotypes appeared in common.

The gene calls are TRBV5-1 and TRBJ2-3; the D is unclear. The specimen sequenced was memory CD4+ T cells sorted from blood. Noted subset: CD45RA-negative fraction. This TCR came from a man between 18 and 35 years old in good health. Here the CDR3 DNA reads TGCGCCAGCAGCGGTAGCACAGATACGCAGTATTTT. It specifies CASSGSTDTQYF. The full variable domain, with the rest looked up from reference TRBV5-1 and TRBJ2-3, is KAGVTQTPRYLIKTRGQQVTLSCSPISGHRSVSWYQQTPGQGLQFLFEYFSETQRNKGNFPGRFSGRQFSNSRSEMNVSTLELGDSALYLCASSGSTDTQYFGPGTRLTVL.